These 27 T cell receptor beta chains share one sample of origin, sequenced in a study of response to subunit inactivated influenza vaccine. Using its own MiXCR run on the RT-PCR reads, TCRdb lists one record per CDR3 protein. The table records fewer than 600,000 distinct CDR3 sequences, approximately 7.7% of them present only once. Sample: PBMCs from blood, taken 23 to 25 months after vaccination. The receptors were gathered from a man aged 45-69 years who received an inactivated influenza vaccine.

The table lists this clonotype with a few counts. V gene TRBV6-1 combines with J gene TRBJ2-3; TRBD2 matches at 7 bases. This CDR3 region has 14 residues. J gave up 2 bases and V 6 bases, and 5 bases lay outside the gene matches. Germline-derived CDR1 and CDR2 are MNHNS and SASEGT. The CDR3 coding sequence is TGTGCCAGCAGCCAGCGGGGCGTCACAGATACGCAGTATTTT. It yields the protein CASSQRGVTDTQYF.

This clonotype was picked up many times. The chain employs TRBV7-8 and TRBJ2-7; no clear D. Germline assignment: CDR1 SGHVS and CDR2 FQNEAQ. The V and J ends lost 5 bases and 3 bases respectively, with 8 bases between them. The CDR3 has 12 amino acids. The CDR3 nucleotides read TGTGCCAGCAGCCCTCACGGCTACGAGCAGTACTTC. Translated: CASSPHGYEQYF.

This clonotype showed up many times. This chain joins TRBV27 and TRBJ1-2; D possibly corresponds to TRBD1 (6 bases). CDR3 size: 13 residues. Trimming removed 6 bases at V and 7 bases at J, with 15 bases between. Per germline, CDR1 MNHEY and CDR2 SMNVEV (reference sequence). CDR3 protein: CASRPSGGVGYTF. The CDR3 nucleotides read TGTGCCAGCAGACCGTCGGGGGGCGTTGGCTACACCTTC.

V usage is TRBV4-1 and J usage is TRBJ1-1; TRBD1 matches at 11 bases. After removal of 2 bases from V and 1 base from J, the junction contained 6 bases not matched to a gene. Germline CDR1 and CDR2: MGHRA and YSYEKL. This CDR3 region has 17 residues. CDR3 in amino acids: CASSQNRDRGKNTEAFF. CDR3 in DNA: TGCGCCAGCAGCCAAAACCGGGACAGGGGGAAGAACACTGAAGCTTTCTTT.

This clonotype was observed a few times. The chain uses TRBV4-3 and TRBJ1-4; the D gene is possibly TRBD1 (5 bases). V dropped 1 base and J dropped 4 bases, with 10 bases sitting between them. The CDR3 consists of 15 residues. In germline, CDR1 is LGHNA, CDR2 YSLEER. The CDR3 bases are TGCGCCAGCAGCCAAGCCCAGGGTTTTAATGAAAAACTGTTTTTT. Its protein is CASSQAQGFNEKLFF.

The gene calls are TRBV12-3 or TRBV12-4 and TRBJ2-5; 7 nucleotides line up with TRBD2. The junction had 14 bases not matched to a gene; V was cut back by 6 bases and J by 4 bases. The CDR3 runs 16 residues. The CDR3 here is CASSPSIGGGGETQYF. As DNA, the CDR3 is TGTGCCAGCAGCCCATCAATTGGGGGGGGAGGAGAGACCCAGTACTTC.

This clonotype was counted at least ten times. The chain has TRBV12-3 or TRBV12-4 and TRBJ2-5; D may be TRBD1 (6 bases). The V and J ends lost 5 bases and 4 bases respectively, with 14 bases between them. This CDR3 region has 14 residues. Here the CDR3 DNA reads TGTGCCAGCAGTCTAACAGGGCCCGCAGAGACCCAGTACTTC. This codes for CASSLTGPAETQYF.

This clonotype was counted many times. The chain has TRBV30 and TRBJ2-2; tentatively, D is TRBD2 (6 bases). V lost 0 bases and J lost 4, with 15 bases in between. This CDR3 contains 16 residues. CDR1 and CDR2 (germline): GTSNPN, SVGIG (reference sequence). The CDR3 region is CAWSVLGSGGTGELFF. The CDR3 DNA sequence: TGTGCCTGGAGTGTACTGGGTAGCGGAGGCACCGGGGAGCTGTTTTTT.

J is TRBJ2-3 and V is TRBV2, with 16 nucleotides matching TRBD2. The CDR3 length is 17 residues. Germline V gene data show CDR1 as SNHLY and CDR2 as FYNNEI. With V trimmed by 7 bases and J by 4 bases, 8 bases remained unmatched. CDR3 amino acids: CASIGTSGRAFPDTQYF. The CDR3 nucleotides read TGTGCCAGCATAGGGACTAGCGGGAGGGCCTTCCCAGATACGCAGTATTTT. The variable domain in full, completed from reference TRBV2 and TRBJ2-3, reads EPEVTQTPSHQVTQMGQEVILRCVPISNHLYFYWYRQILGQKVEFLVSFYNNEISEKSEIFDDQFSVERPDGSNFTLKIRSTKLEDSAMYFCASIGTSGRAFPDTQYFGPGTRLTVL.

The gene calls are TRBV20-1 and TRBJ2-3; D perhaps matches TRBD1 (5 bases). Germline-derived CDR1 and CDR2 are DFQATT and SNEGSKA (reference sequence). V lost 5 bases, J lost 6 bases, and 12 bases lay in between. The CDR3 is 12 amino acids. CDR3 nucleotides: TGCAGTGCTTCGGACAAGGTCGATACGCAGTATTTT. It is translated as CSASDKVDTQYF.

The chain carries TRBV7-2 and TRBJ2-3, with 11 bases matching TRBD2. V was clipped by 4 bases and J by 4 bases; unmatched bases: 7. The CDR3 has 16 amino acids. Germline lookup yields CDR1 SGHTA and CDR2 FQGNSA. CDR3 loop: CASSSGGLAAPDTQYF. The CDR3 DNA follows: TGTGCCAGCAGCTCAGGGGGACTAGCGGCCCCAGATACGCAGTATTTT.

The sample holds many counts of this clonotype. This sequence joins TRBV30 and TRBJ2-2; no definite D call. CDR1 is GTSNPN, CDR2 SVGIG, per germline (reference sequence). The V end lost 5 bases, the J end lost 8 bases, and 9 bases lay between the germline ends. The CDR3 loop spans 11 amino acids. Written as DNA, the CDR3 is TGTGCCTGGGGTAGACCAGGGGAGCTGTTTTTT. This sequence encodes CAWGRPGELFF.

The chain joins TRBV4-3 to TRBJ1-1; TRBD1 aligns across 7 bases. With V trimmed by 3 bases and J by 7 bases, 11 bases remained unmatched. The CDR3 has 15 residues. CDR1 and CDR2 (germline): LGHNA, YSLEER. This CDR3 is CASSHLTKGAGEAFF. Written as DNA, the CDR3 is TGCGCCAGCAGCCATCTCACGAAGGGGGCTGGTGAAGCTTTCTTT.

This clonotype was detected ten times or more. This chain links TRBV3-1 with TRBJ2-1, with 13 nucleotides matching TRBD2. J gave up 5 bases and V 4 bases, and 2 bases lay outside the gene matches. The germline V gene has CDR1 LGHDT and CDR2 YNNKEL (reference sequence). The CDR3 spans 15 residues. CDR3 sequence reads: CASSRGTSGNNEQFF. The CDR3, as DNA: TGTGCCAGCAGCCGCGGGACTAGCGGGAACAATGAGCAGTTCTTC.

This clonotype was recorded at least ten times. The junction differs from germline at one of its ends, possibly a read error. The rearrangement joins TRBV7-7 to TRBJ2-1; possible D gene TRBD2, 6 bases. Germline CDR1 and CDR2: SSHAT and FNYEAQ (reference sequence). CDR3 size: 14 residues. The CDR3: CASSSGTRYNEQFF. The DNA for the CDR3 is TGTGCTAGCAGCTCCGGGACTCGGTACAATGAGCAGTTCTTC.

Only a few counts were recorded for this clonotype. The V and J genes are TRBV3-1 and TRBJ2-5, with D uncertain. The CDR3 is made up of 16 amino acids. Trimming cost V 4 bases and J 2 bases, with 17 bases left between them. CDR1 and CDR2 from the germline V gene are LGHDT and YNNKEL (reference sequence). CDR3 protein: CASSPLLDKVQETQYF. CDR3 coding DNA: TGTGCCAGCAGCCCACTATTAGACAAGGTACAAGAGACCCAGTACTTC.

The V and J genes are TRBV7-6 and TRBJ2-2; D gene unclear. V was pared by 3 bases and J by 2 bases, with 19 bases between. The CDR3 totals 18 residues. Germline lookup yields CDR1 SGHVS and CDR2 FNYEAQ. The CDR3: CASSFLADILSNTGELFF. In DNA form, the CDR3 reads TGTGCCAGCAGCTTCCTGGCTGACATTCTTTCCAACACCGGGGAGCTGTTTTTT.

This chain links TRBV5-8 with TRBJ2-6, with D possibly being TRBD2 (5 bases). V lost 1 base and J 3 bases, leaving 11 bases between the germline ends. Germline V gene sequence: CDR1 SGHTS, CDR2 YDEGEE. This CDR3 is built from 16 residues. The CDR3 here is CASSLRRGGGANVLTF. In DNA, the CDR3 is TGTGCCAGCAGCTTGCGCCGAGGAGGTGGGGCCAACGTCCTGACTTTC.

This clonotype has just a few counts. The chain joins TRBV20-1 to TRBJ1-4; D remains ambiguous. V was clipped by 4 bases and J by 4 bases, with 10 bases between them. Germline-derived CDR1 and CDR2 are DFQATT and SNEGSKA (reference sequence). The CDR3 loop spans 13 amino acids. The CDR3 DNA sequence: TGCAGTGCTATAGTCGGCAGTAATGAAAAACTGTTTTTT. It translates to CSAIVGSNEKLFF.

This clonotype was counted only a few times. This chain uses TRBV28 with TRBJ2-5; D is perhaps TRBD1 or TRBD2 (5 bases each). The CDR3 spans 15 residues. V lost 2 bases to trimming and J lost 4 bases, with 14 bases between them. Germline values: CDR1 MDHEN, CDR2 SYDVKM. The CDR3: CASSLSGGGTETQYF. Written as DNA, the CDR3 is TGTGCCAGCAGTTTAAGCGGCGGTGGGACAGAGACCCAGTACTTC.

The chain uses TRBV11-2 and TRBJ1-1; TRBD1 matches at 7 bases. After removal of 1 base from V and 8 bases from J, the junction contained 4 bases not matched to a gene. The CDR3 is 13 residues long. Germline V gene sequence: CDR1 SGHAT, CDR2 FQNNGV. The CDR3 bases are TGTGCCAGCAGCTTAGGAATCAGGGGGGAAGCTTTCTTT. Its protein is CASSLGIRGEAFF.

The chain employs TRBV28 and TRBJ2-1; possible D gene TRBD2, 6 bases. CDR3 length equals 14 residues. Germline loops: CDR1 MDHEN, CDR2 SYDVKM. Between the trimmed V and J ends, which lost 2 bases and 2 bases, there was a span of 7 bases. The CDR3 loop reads CASSLTGAYNEQFF. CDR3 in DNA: TGTGCCAGCAGTTTAACGGGAGCCTACAATGAGCAGTTCTTC.

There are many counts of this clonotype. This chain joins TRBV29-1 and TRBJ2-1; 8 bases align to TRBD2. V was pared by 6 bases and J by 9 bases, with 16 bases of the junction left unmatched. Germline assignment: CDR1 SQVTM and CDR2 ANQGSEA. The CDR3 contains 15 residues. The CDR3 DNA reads TGCAGCGTCCGACGGACTAGCTCGGTTGAACTTGAGCAGTTCTTC. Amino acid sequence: CSVRRTSSVELEQFF.

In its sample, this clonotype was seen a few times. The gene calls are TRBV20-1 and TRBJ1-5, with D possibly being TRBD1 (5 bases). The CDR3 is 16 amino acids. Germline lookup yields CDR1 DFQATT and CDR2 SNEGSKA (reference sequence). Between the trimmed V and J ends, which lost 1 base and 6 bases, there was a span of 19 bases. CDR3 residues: CSARGLGTGGGQPQHF. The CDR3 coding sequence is TGCAGTGCTAGAGGATTGGGGACGGGGGGAGGTCAGCCCCAGCATTTT.

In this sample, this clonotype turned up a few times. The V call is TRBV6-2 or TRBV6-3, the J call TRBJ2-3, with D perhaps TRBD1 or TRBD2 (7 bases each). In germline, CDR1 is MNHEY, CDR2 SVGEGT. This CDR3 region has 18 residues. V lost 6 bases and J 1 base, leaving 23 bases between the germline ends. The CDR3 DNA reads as TGTGCCAGCAGGAAGGACAGGTGGGCGGGGGACCGCACAGATACGCAGTATTTT. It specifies CASRKDRWAGDRTDTQYF.

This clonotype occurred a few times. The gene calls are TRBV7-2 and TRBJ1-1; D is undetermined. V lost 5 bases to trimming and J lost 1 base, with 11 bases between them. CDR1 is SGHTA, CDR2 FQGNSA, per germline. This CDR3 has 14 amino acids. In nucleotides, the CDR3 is TGTGCCAGCAGCCTCGGCTGGGCGAACACTGAAGCTTTCTTT. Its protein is CASSLGWANTEAFF. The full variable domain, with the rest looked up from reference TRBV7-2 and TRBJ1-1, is GAGVSQSPSNKVTEKGKDVELRCDPISGHTALYWYRQSLGQGLEFLIYFQGNSAPDKSGLPSDRFSAERTGGSVSTLTIQRTQQEDSAVYLCASSLGWANTEAFFGQGTRLTVV.

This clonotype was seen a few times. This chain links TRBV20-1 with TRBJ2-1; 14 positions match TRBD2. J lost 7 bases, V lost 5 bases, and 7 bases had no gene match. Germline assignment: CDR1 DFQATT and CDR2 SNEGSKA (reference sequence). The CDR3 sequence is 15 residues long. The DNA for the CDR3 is TGCAGTGCTCCGGGACTAGCGGGAGTGGGTAATGAGCAGTTCTTC. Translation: CSAPGLAGVGNEQFF.